The present entry profiles one T cell receptor beta chain with its context. The sample comes from a study of shared clonotypes between healthy human individuals. CDR1 and CDR2 (germline): SNHLY, FYNNEI. V lost 7 bases and J lost 6, with 6 bases in between. The CDR3 loop spans 11 amino acids. Using immunoSEQ multiplex PCR, the repertoire was profiled, and TCRdb retains in-frame clones only, with some absent. This table holds approximately 1.5 million clones, just under 99% found once. Sequences were obtained from naive CD4+ T cells sorted from blood. Subset given: CD45RA+ positively selected. The genes are TRBV2 and TRBJ2-2; D possibly corresponds to TRBD2 (5 bases). This receptor was taken from a man aged 25-40 years in good health. The chain's CDR3 is CASNGAGELFF. DNA for the CDR3: TGTGCCAGCAACGGGGCCGGGGAGCTGTTTTTT.